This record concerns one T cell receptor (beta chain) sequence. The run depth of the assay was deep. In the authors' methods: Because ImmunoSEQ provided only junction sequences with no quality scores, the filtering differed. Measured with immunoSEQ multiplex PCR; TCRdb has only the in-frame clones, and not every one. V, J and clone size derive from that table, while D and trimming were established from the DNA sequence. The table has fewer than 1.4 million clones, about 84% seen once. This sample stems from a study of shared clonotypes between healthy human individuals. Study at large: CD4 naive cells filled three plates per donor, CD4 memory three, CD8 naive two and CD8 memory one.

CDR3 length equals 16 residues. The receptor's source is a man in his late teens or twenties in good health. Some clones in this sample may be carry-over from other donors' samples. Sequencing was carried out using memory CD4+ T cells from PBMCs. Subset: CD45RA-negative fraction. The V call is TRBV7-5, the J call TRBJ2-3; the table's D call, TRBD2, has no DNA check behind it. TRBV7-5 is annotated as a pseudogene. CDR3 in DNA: TGTGCCGGAAGGGGACTAGCGCCCCTTAACGCAGATACGCAGTATTTT. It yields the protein CAGRGLAPLNADTQYF.